These 30 T cell receptor beta chains came from one sample sequenced in a study of control samples from healthy donors and cancer patients. Clones were sequenced by immunoSEQ multiplex PCR, and TCRdb holds only the in-frame ones, with some missing. In the table there are about 150,000 clones, about 93% of which are singletons. The sample comprised blood. These TCRs come from a man aged 45-65 years in good health.

This sequence joins TRBV5-1 and TRBJ1-1; no definite D call. CDR3 length: 14 amino acids. V gave up 0 bases and J gave up 5 bases, with 11 bases separating them. Germline V gene lookup returns CDR1 SGHRS and CDR2 YFSETQ. As DNA, the CDR3 is TGCGCCAGCAGCTTGGAATTGGGGATGACTGAAGCTTTCTTT. It codes for CASSLELGMTEAFF.

The CDR3 coding sequence is TGTGCCAGCAGCCCTCGACCCACAGATACGCAGTATTTT. Its protein is CASSPRPTDTQYF. The genes are TRBV4-2 and TRBJ2-3; no clear D gene. The germline V gene has CDR1 LGHNA and CDR2 YNFKEQ. V was cut by 4 bases and J by 2 bases, with 7 bases left in between. This CDR3 region has 13 residues.

The count of this clone is one. The chain is built from TRBV15 and TRBJ1-6; D unclear. This CDR3 is built from 13 residues. Trimming removed 0 bases at V and 7 bases at J, with 4 bases between. Germline V gene sequence: CDR1 LNHNV, CDR2 YYDKDF (reference sequence). In nucleotides, the CDR3 is TGTGCCACCAGCAGAGACAGGAATTCACCCCTCCACTTT. Residues: CATSRDRNSPLHF.

The V and J genes are TRBV6-5 and TRBJ1-4, with D possibly TRBD1 on 5 matching bases. Trimming left V 4 bases short and J 14 bases short, with 14 bases between. Germline CDR1 reads MNHEY; CDR2 reads SVGAGI. This CDR3 contains 12 residues. CDR3 sequence reads: CASSFLGRDLFF. CDR3 nucleotide sequence: TGTGCCAGCAGTTTTCTGGGACGGGACCTGTTTTTT.

The chain carries TRBV30 and TRBJ1-6, with D perhaps matching TRBD1 (5 bases). Trimming stripped 1 base from V and 9 bases from J, with 16 bases between. The CDR3 loop spans 15 amino acids. The germline gives CDR1 GTSNPN, CDR2 SVGIG (reference sequence). CDR3 nucleotide sequence: TGTGCCTGGAGTGGACCGGGATCGGGGGGTTCACCCCTCCACTTT. Encoded protein: CAWSGPGSGGSPLHF.

The chain joins TRBV19 to TRBJ2-3; D is unresolved. Trimming cost V 1 base and J 2 bases, with 4 bases left between them. Germline V CDR1 and CDR2: LNHDA, SQIVND (reference sequence). The CDR3 spans 13 residues. This CDR3 is CASSIAATDTQYF. The CDR3 bases are TGTGCCAGTAGTATAGCGGCCACAGATACGCAGTATTTT.

The genes are TRBV6-4 and TRBJ1-2; tentative D call: TRBD1 (5 bases). Germline V gene lookup returns CDR1 MRHNA and CDR2 SNTAGT. Deletions cut 2 bases from V and 4 bases from J, with 8 bases between. This CDR3 contains 13 residues. The chain's CDR3 is CASSDGDSYGYTF. The CDR3 nucleotides read TGTGCCAGCAGTGACGGCGACAGCTATGGCTACACCTTC.

This rearrangement joins TRBV5-6 to TRBJ1-6; tentatively, D is TRBD1 (5 bases). The germline V gene encodes CDR1 SGHDT and CDR2 YYEEEE. This CDR3 spans 14 amino acids. The germline V and J ends were trimmed by 1 base and 6 bases, with 8 bases remaining between them. The CDR3 DNA reads as TGTGCCAGCAGCTTGACAGGAGTTAATTCACCCCTCCACTTT. It yields the protein CASSLTGVNSPLHF.

The rearrangement uses TRBV28 and TRBJ1-3; TRBD1 might be the D (5 bases). The germline V gene has CDR1 MDHEN and CDR2 SYDVKM. This CDR3 spans 14 amino acids. Trimming cost V 3 bases and J 0 bases, with 6 bases left between them. The DNA of the CDR3 is TGTGCCAGCAGTTTGGACACCTCTGGAAACACCATATATTTT. As protein: CASSLDTSGNTIYF.

This chain uses TRBV24-1 with TRBJ1-2; D ambiguous. Germline V gene data show CDR1 as KGHDR and CDR2 as SFDVKD. The CDR3 sequence is 14 residues long. V was shortened by 3 bases and J by 4 bases, with 11 bases between the two germline ends. In DNA, the CDR3 is TGTGCCACCAGTGATACCTCGGGGAGCTATGGCTACACCTTC. Translated, it gives CATSDTSGSYGYTF.

The gene calls are TRBV28 and TRBJ2-7, with 8 bases fitting TRBD1. The CDR3 has 12 amino acids. The trim removed 8 bases at V and 2 bases at J, leaving 2 bases unmatched. The germline gives CDR1 MDHEN, CDR2 SYDVKM. CDR3 sequence (DNA): TGTGCCAGCGCCAGGGGGCCCTACGAGCAGTACTTC. Translation: CASARGPYEQYF.

This clone was found once. J is TRBJ2-2 and V is TRBV6-5; 8 nucleotides agree with TRBD1. CDR3 length: 14 amino acids. The J segment lost 3 bases and the V segment lost 8 bases, leaving 5 bases of the junction unmatched. CDR1 is MNHEY and CDR2 is SVGAGI in the germline V gene. CDR3 bases: TGTGCCAGCGGGGACAGGAGTCACACCGGGGAGCTGTTTTTT. Protein product: CASGDRSHTGELFF.

The CDR3 region is CASLRTGGPGELFF. The CDR3, as DNA: TGTGCCAGCCTGCGGACAGGGGGTCCCGGGGAGCTGTTTTTT. The chain carries TRBV2 and TRBJ2-2, with TRBD1 matching 10 bases. This CDR3 comprises 14 residues. The V gene end was trimmed by 8 bases and the J gene end by 6 bases; junction bases not matched to a gene: 6. From germline, CDR1 is SNHLY and CDR2 FYNNEI.

In nucleotides, the CDR3 is TGTGCCAGCGGACCAGCAGGGGGCCTCTCCTACGAGCAGTACTTC. Protein: CASGPAGGLSYEQYF. The rearrangement joins TRBV28 to TRBJ2-7; 8 bases align to TRBD1. The V and J ends lost 8 bases and 0 bases, in that order; junction bases with no gene match: 9. CDR1 and CDR2 from the germline V gene are MDHEN and SYDVKM. The CDR3 is made up of 15 amino acids.

V and J are TRBV6-2 or TRBV6-3 and TRBJ1-1; D call uncertain. Trimming pared 2 bases from V and 6 bases from J, leaving 4 bases between. The V gene's germline CDR1 is MNHEY and CDR2 SVGEGT. The CDR3 runs 11 residues. In DNA, the CDR3 is TGTGCCAGCAGTTACGTGTCTGAAGCTTTCTTT. Translation gives CASSYVSEAFF.

The chain recombines TRBV29-1 with TRBJ2-1; D is unresolved. With 6 bases removed from V and 5 bases from J, the gap between germline ends came to 2 bases. The CDR3 totals 9 residues. Germline CDR1 and CDR2: SQVTM and ANQGSEA. The DNA for the CDR3 is TGCAGCGTCGACAATGAGCAGTTCTTC. Its protein product is CSVDNEQFF.

The chain employs TRBV2 and TRBJ2-3; D is possibly TRBD1 or TRBD2 (6 bases each). Germline V lookup: CDR1 SNHLY, CDR2 FYNNEI. This CDR3 has 13 amino acids. Trimming removed 6 bases at V and 4 bases at J, with 11 bases between. CDR3 residues: CASRGGAADTQYF. In nucleotides, the CDR3 is TGTGCCAGCAGGGGGGGCGCCGCAGATACGCAGTATTTT.

The chain's CDR3 is CASSLEGESAFF. In DNA form, the CDR3 reads TGCGCCAGCAGCTTGGAAGGGGAATCGGCTTTCTTT. The chain couples TRBV5-1 to TRBJ1-1, with D perhaps matching TRBD1 (5 bases). The germline V gene encodes CDR1 SGHRS and CDR2 YFSETQ. Trimming pared 0 bases from V and 11 bases from J, leaving 11 bases between. The CDR3 totals 12 residues. The full variable domain, in which reference TRBV5-1 and TRBJ1-1 provide the parts outside the CDR3, is KAGVTQTPRYLIKTRGQQVTLSCSPISGHRSVSWYQQTPGQGLQFLFEYFSETQRNKGNFPGRFSGRQFSNSRSEMNVSTLELGDSALYLCASSLEGESAFFGQGTRLTVV.

The chain couples TRBV27 to TRBJ1-6; no definite D call. CDR1 and CDR2 from the germline V gene are MNHEY and SMNVEV (reference sequence). This CDR3 spans 17 amino acids. Deletions cut 3 bases from V and 0 bases from J, with 12 bases between. The CDR3: CASSFRLASSYNSPLHF. In nucleotides, the CDR3 is TGTGCCAGCAGTTTCCGGCTTGCGAGCTCCTATAATTCACCCCTCCACTTT.

J is TRBJ2-7 and V is TRBV5-6, with unresolved D. Trimming removed 4 bases at V and 5 bases at J, with 7 bases between. The V gene's germline CDR1 is SGHDT and CDR2 YYEEEE. This CDR3 is 11 amino acids long. CDR3 region: CASSLLNEQYF. In DNA, the CDR3 is TGTGCCAGCAGCCTCCTAAACGAGCAGTACTTC.

This chain links TRBV5-6 with TRBJ2-5, with 11 bases lining up with TRBD2. The junction had 14 bases not matched to a gene; V was cut back by 4 bases and J by 0 bases. This CDR3 is 19 amino acids long. From germline, CDR1 is SGHDT and CDR2 YYEEEE. CDR3 sequence reads: CASSPSPRRLAGNQETQYF. The CDR3 DNA is TGTGCCAGCAGCCCATCCCCCCGCAGACTAGCGGGAAACCAAGAGACCCAGTACTTC.

The chain couples TRBV5-1 to TRBJ2-5; 13 nucleotides line up with TRBD2. Germline V CDR1 and CDR2: SGHRS, YFSETQ. The CDR3 has 15 amino acids. Germline trimming cut 1 base from V and 5 bases from J; bases unmatched to any gene: 2. This chain's CDR3 is CASSLRLAGGETQYF. Written as DNA, the CDR3 is TGCGCCAGCAGCTTGAGACTAGCGGGAGGTGAGACCCAGTACTTC.

This chain joins TRBV6-1 and TRBJ2-7; 9 nucleotides match TRBD1. J gave up 2 bases and V 1 base, and 3 bases lay outside the gene matches. The CDR3 consists of 15 residues. Germline values: CDR1 MNHNS, CDR2 SASEGT. CDR3 coding DNA: TGTGCCAGCAGTGAAGGCGGACAGGGGACCTACGAGCAGTACTTC. Its protein is CASSEGGQGTYEQYF.

V usage is TRBV5-6 and J usage is TRBJ2-3; possibly TRBD1 for D (6 bases). V was pared by 4 bases and J by 4 bases, with 19 bases between. This CDR3 has 16 amino acids. Germline assignment: CDR1 SGHDT and CDR2 YYEEEE. The CDR3 loop is CASSAANRAPPDTQYF. Here the CDR3 DNA reads TGTGCCAGCAGCGCGGCGAACAGGGCCCCCCCAGATACGCAGTATTTT.

This clone was recorded only once. The chain recombines TRBV10-3 with TRBJ2-7, with 9 nucleotides matching TRBD1. Per the germline V gene, CDR1 is ENHRY and CDR2 is SYGVKD. This CDR3 is built from 15 residues. V was clipped by 6 bases and J by 0 bases; unmatched bases: 6. The CDR3 DNA reads TGTGCCATCAGGAGGGGACAGGGAGCCTCCTACGAGCAGTACTTC. Its protein is CAIRRGQGASYEQYF.

The chain combines TRBV2 with TRBJ2-7; 8 bases align to TRBD2. The CDR3 consists of 13 residues. Per the germline V gene, CDR1 is SNHLY and CDR2 is FYNNEI. V trimming: 7 bases; J trimming: 2 bases; junction bases outside the gene matches: 4. Here the CDR3 reads CASNAGGPYEQYF. The CDR3 DNA sequence: TGTGCCAGCAACGCGGGAGGCCCCTACGAGCAGTACTTC.

The J gene is TRBJ2-7, the V gene TRBV10-3, with TRBD1 matching 10 bases. Germline loops: CDR1 ENHRY, CDR2 SYGVKD. V lost 10 bases and J lost 1; bases outside the gene matches: 7. This CDR3 is 14 amino acids long. The CDR3: CASAPGQGSYEQYF. The CDR3 DNA sequence: TGTGCCAGCGCCCCGGGACAGGGGTCCTACGAGCAGTACTTC.

This chain connects TRBV19 to TRBJ2-1, with 10 bases fitting TRBD1. This CDR3 has 15 amino acids. The ends lost 9 bases at V and 12 bases at J; junction bases unmatched: 17. CDR1 is LNHDA, CDR2 SQIVND, per germline (reference sequence). The CDR3 DNA reads TGTGCCAGCCTCCCCCATGGACAGGGGGGTTTTGGGCAGTTCTTC. Protein: CASLPHGQGGFGQFF.

The CDR3 spells CASSHQDGKGYTQYF. The CDR3 bases are TGTGCCAGCAGCCACCAGGACGGGAAAGGGTATACGCAGTATTTT. The gene calls are TRBV3-1 (or the pseudogene TRBV3-2) and TRBJ2-3, with D possibly being TRBD2 (5 bases). Germline V CDR1 and CDR2: LGHDT, YNNKEL (reference sequence). This CDR3 comprises 15 residues. The ends were cut back, 3 bases at V and 7 bases at J, with 17 bases in the middle.

This rearrangement joins TRBV24-1 to TRBJ2-3; 7 bases match TRBD2. Germline loops: CDR1 KGHDR, CDR2 SFDVKD. V trimming: 6 bases; J trimming: 6 bases; junction bases outside the gene matches: 8. The CDR3 runs 14 residues. CDR3 sequence: CATSTAGDRDTQYF. The CDR3 DNA reads as TGTGCCACCAGTACGGCGGGAGATAGGGATACGCAGTATTTT.